The T cell receptor beta chain described here comes from a study of beta chain features in type 1 diabetes. Trimming pared 1 base from V and 8 bases from J, leaving 3 bases between. Germline V gives CDR1 LNHNV, CDR2 YYDKDF (reference sequence). The CDR3 is 11 residues long. Investigators reverse transcribed all isolated RNA, so they sequenced expressed TCRB transcripts. TCRdb's table, derived via immunoSEQ multiplex PCR, lists solely in-frame clones and lacks some. The sample lists about half a million clones; approximately 10% were seen once. About this clone: Its antigen is still unknown.

CD4+ cells of the naive, central memory, regulatory and stem cell-like memory types were sorted via CD45RO/CCR7/CD25/CD127/CD95/CD27. Over 95% purity was reached by all sorted populations. Notes on the study in general: TCRB CDR3 length was moderately but significantly reduced in all four CD4+ subsets of Type 1 diabetes patients.

Sequenced input: naive CD4+ T cells from blood. The TCR comes from a woman in her late teens or twenties in good health. The V and J genes are TRBV15 and TRBJ2-1; D gene uncertain. The CDR3 spells CATSRAYEQFF. In nucleotides, the CDR3 is TGTGCCACCAGCAGAGCTTATGAGCAGTTCTTC.